Following are 17 T cell receptor beta chains from one sample sequenced in a study of shared clonotypes between healthy human individuals. Method: immunoSEQ multiplex PCR; TCRdb's copy keeps in-frame clones and lacks some. Among under 350,000 clones, around 86% were seen once, and the ten largest hold roughly 17%. Sequences were obtained from memory CD8+ T cells sorted from blood. The subset: CD45RO+ cells pooled with CCR7-negative TemRA cells. Receptors were obtained from a man aged 18 to 29 in good health.

With respect to this clone: Germline is not matched at one junction end, which may reflect a read error. The V gene is TRBV13, the J gene TRBJ2-7; TRBD1 is a possible D gene (6 bases). The CDR3 is 14 amino acids. Looked up from germline, CDR1 is PRHDT and CDR2 is FYEKMQ (reference sequence). The CDR3 region is CASSQPSTGSEQYF. Written as DNA, the CDR3 is TGCGCCAGCAGCCAACCATCCACAGGGTCCGAGCAGTACTTC.

The count of this clone is one. V usage is TRBV7-6 and J usage is TRBJ2-7, with D possibly TRBD1 on 5 matching bases. Germline CDR1 and CDR2: SGHVS and FNYEAQ. Trimming took 0 bases from V and 2 from J, leaving 8 bases between them. The CDR3 is 14 amino acids. In DNA, the CDR3 is TGTGCCAGCAGCTTAGCCGAGACAGCCTACGAGCAGTACTTC. Translating gives CASSLAETAYEQYF.

The chain employs TRBV7-9 and TRBJ2-1; 13 bases line up with TRBD2. Germline V lookup: CDR1 SEHNR, CDR2 FQNEAQ (reference sequence). This CDR3 is 18 amino acids long. Trimming cost V 5 bases and J 5 bases; bases outside gene matches: 12. The CDR3 DNA reads as TGTGCCAGCAGCCCGGGACTAGCGGGACCCGCCGTGGACAATGAGCAGTTCTTC. Protein sequence: CASSPGLAGPAVDNEQFF. Full variable domain (rest looked up from reference TRBV7-9 and TRBJ2-1): DTGVSQNPRHKITKRGQNVTFRCDPISEHNRLYWYRQTLGQGPEFLTYFQNEAQLEKSRLLSDRFSAERPKGSFSTLEIQRTEQGDSAMYLCASSPGLAGPAVDNEQFFGPGTRLTVL.

Concerning this clone: This same CDR3 is encoded by further DNA sequences in the sample. The chain has TRBV27 and TRBJ2-7, with D possibly matching TRBD1 (5 bases). Germline-derived CDR1 and CDR2 are MNHEY and SMNVEV (reference sequence). This CDR3 has 13 residues. The germline V and J ends were trimmed by 3 bases and 3 bases, with 9 bases remaining between them. CDR3 residues: CASSLQGGYEQYF. In DNA form, the CDR3 reads TGTGCCAGCAGTTTGCAGGGCGGCTACGAGCAGTACTTC.

The V and J genes are TRBV29-1 and TRBJ2-3; 12 bases map to TRBD2. V gave up 4 bases and J gave up 4 bases; unmatched junction bases: 6. The CDR3 consists of 15 residues. The germline V gene has CDR1 SQVTM and CDR2 ANQGSEA. This CDR3 reads CSVVLAGGHPDTQYF. CDR3 nucleotide sequence: TGCAGCGTTGTCCTAGCGGGAGGGCACCCAGATACGCAGTATTTT.

The chain employs TRBV5-4 and TRBJ2-3; 7 bases align to TRBD1. Trimming took 4 bases from V and 0 from J; bases not matched to a gene: 2. The length of the CDR3 is 14 residues. Germline lookup yields CDR1 SGHNT and CDR2 YYREEE (reference sequence). The CDR3 bases are TGTGCCAGCAGCACGACAGGGAGCACAGATACGCAGTATTTT. Protein sequence: CASSTTGSTDTQYF.

This clone was seen a handful of times. V and J are TRBV7-2 and TRBJ2-7, with 7 bases that match TRBD2. Germline V gene lookup returns CDR1 SGHTA and CDR2 FQGNSA. The CDR3 runs to 16 residues. The J segment lost 3 bases and the V segment lost 5 bases, leaving 13 bases of the junction unmatched. The DNA of the CDR3 is TGTGCCAGCAGCCTTTGGGGAGGGAGTTCGGTCTACGAGCAGTACTTC. It codes for CASSLWGGSSVYEQYF.

The rearrangement uses TRBV5-1 and TRBJ2-3; tentative D call: TRBD2 (6 bases). Germline V CDR1 and CDR2: SGHRS, YFSETQ. Trimming pared 5 bases from V and 5 bases from J, leaving 18 bases between. This CDR3 is 15 amino acids long. The CDR3 bases are TGCGCCAGCAGTAGACGGGGGACCGGGGAAGATACGCAGTATTTT. This codes for CASSRRGTGEDTQYF.

The CDR3 DNA follows: TGCGCCAGCAAAAAAACCCTTTCGGGCTACACCTTC. Translating it yields CASKKTLSGYTF. The chain uses TRBV5-1 and TRBJ1-2; D uncertain. V was pared by 6 bases and J by 8 bases, with 14 bases between. Germline lookup yields CDR1 SGHRS and CDR2 YFSETQ. The CDR3 covers 12 residues.

The rearrangement joins TRBV6-5 to TRBJ1-1, with D tentatively TRBD1 (6 bases). Between the trimmed V and J ends, which lost 0 bases and 4 bases, there was a span of 15 bases. Germline CDR1 MNHEY, CDR2 SVGAGI. The CDR3 is 16 residues long. For the CDR3, the DNA is TGTGCCAGCAGTTACTCGAGATCGCAGGGGAGCACTGAAGCTTTCTTT. This encodes CASSYSRSQGSTEAFF.

This chain uses TRBV11-2 with TRBJ2-7; no clear D gene. The CDR3 consists of 17 residues. CDR1 and CDR2 from the germline V gene are SGHAT and FQNNGV. Trimming removed 3 bases from V and 2 bases from J, with 20 bases in between. The CDR3 is CASSFRSAQRSTYEQYF. For the CDR3, the DNA is TGTGCCAGCAGCTTTAGATCGGCTCAGCGATCAACCTACGAGCAGTACTTC.

The chain employs TRBV29-1 and TRBJ2-1, with D maybe TRBD2 (5 bases). Looked up from germline, CDR1 is SQVTM and CDR2 is ANQGSEA. Trimming stripped 3 bases from V and 0 bases from J, with 12 bases between. The CDR3 has 15 amino acids. CDR3 region: CSVDLLTSSYNEQFF. The DNA of the CDR3 is TGCAGCGTTGATTTGCTTACTAGCTCCTACAATGAGCAGTTCTTC.

V is TRBV13 and J is TRBJ2-7, with TRBD1 matching 8 bases. From germline, CDR1 is PRHDT and CDR2 FYEKMQ (reference sequence). The CDR3 sequence is 11 residues long. V was clipped by 8 bases and J by 6 bases; unmatched bases: 3. In nucleotides, the CDR3 is TGTGCCAGCCCGGACAGGGTCGAGCAGTACTTC. It translates to CASPDRVEQYF.

This clone was detected a few times. The chain is built from TRBV13 and TRBJ2-3, with D unclear. This CDR3 spans 11 amino acids. Trimming cost V 5 bases and J 6 bases, with 6 bases left between them. Per germline, CDR1 PRHDT and CDR2 FYEKMQ (reference sequence). In nucleotides, the CDR3 is TGTGCCAGCAGCGGTCAGGATACGCAGTATTTT. As protein: CASSGQDTQYF.

This sequence joins TRBV5-1 and TRBJ2-7; TRBD2 is a possible D gene (6 bases). V was clipped by 1 base and J by 3 bases, with 17 bases between them. CDR3 length: 16 residues. Germline lookup yields CDR1 SGHRS and CDR2 YFSETQ. Here the CDR3 reads CASSLRGTPKYYEQYF. The CDR3 DNA is TGCGCCAGCAGCTTGCGCGGGACGCCAAAGTACTACGAGCAGTACTTC.

For the CDR3, the DNA is TGTGCCAGCAGCTTCCCCAGATGGGGGGCGCGGGAAAAACTGTTTTTT. Its translation: CASSFPRWGAREKLFF. The V and J genes are TRBV7-9 and TRBJ1-4, with D possibly matching TRBD1 (6 bases). This CDR3 has 16 amino acids. V dropped 3 bases and J dropped 8 bases, with 19 bases sitting between them. Germline loops: CDR1 SEHNR, CDR2 FQNEAQ (reference sequence). Variable domain in full (rest from reference TRBV7-9 and TRBJ1-4): DTGVSQNPRHKITKRGQNVTFRCDPISEHNRLYWYRQTLGQGPEFLTYFQNEAQLEKSRLLSDRFSAERPKGSFSTLEIQRTEQGDSAMYLCASSFPRWGAREKLFFGSGTQLSVL.

This chain uses TRBV27 with TRBJ2-1; 9 nucleotides align to TRBD2. CDR1 MNHEY and CDR2 SMNVEV come from the germline V gene (reference sequence). V gave up 5 bases and J gave up 4 bases; unmatched junction bases: 21. This CDR3 region has 20 residues. This chain's CDR3 is CASSTISPGLAGRRYNEQFF. Written as DNA, the CDR3 is TGTGCCAGCAGTACCATATCCCCGGGACTAGCAGGGAGACGTTACAATGAGCAGTTCTTC.